This T cell receptor beta chain stems from a study of blood T cell repertoires in COVID-19. V dropped 3 bases and J dropped 4 bases, with 9 bases sitting between them. Germline V gives CDR1 SGHTA, CDR2 FQGNSA. The CDR3 loop spans 13 amino acids. Sequencing used immunoSEQ multiplex PCR; TCRdb keeps in-frame clones, though not all of them. Among tens of thousands of clones, 70% to 90% were seen once, and the ten largest hold approximately 9.9%. The rearrangement uses TRBV7-2 and TRBJ2-5; D is undetermined. The sequence was obtained from a man in his 60s with COVID-19, enrolled during active disease. Sequencing was carried out using peripheral blood. CDR3 protein: CASSFIILETQYF. The CDR3 nucleotides read TGTGCCAGCAGCTTCATCATACTAGAGACCCAGTACTTC.